Given below is one T cell receptor beta chain in context. The germline gives CDR1 KGHDR, CDR2 SFDVKD. The trim removed 9 bases at V and 3 bases at J, leaving 11 bases unmatched. The CDR3 consists of 15 residues. This record belongs to a study of blood T cell repertoires in COVID-19. TCRdb's copy holds only in-frame clones and misses some; the assay was immunoSEQ multiplex PCR. This sample yields 150,000 to 200,000 clones, of which 70% to 90% are seen a single time; approximately 2% belongs to the top ten. V and J are TRBV24-1 and TRBJ2-3; TRBD2 aligns across 7 bases. The sample consisted of peripheral blood. The sequence derives from a man between 18 and 35 years old who had recovered from COVID-19. The CDR3 loop is CATGEGPSATDTQYF. In DNA form, the CDR3 reads TGTGCCACCGGGGAGGGCCCTTCCGCGACAGATACGCAGTATTTT.